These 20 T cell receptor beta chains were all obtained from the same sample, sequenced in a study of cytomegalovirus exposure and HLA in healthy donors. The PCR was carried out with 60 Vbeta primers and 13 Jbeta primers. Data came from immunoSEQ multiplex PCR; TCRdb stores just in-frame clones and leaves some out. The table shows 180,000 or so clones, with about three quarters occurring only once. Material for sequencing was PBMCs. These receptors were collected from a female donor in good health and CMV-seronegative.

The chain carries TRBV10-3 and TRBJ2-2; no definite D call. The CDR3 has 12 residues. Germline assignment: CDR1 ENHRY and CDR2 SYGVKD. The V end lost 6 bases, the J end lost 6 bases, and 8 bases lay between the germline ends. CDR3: CAISPTAGELFF. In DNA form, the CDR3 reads TGTGCCATCAGCCCTACGGCCGGGGAGCTGTTTTTT.

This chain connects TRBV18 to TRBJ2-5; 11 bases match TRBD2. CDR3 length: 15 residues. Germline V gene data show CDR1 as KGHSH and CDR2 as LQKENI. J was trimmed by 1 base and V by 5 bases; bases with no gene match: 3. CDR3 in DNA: TGTGCCAGCTCAGCGGGACTAGCGGCCCAAGAGACCCAGTACTTC. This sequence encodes CASSAGLAAQETQYF. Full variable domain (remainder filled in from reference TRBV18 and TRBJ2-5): NAGVMQNPRHLVRRRGQEARLRCSPMKGHSHVYWYRQLPEEGLKFMVYLQKENIIDESGMPKERFSAEFPKEGPSILRIQQVVRGDSAAYFCASSAGLAAQETQYFGPGTRLLVL.

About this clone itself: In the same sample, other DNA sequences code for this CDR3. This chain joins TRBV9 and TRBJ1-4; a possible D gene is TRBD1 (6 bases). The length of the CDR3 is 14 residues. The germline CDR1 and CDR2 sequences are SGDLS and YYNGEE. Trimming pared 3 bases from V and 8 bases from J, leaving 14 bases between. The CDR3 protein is CASSETGGVEKLFF. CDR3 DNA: TGTGCCAGCAGCGAAACGGGGGGCGTCGAAAAACTGTTTTTT.

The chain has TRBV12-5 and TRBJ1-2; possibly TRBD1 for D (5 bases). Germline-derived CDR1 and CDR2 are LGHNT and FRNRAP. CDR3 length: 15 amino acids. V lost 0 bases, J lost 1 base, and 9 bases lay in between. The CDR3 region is CASGLVQTDNYGYTF. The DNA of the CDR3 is TGTGCTAGTGGTTTGGTACAGACAGATAACTATGGCTACACCTTC.

This CDR3 reads CASSLPGSSEQYF. In nucleotides, the CDR3 is TGCGCCAGCAGCTTACCAGGGTCCAGCGAGCAGTACTTC. The chain uses TRBV5-1 and TRBJ2-7; D is perhaps TRBD1 (5 bases). From germline, CDR1 is SGHRS and CDR2 YFSETQ. The ends were cut back, 2 bases at V and 6 bases at J, with 12 bases in the middle. The length of the CDR3 is 13 residues.

The CDR3 here is CASITGTLGGDEQFF. The CDR3 DNA reads as TGTGCCAGCATCACCGGGACATTGGGTGGGGATGAGCAGTTCTTC. This sequence joins TRBV6-1 and TRBJ2-1, with D perhaps TRBD1 (6 bases). V was cut by 7 bases and J by 8 bases, with 21 bases left in between. The CDR3 runs 15 residues. Looked up from germline, CDR1 is MNHNS and CDR2 is SASEGT.

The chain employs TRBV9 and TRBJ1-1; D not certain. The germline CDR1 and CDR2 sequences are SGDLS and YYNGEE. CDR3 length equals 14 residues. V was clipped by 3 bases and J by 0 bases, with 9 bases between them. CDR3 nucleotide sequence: TGTGCCAGCAGCGCCACCTCTATGAACACTGAAGCTTTCTTT. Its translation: CASSATSMNTEAFF.

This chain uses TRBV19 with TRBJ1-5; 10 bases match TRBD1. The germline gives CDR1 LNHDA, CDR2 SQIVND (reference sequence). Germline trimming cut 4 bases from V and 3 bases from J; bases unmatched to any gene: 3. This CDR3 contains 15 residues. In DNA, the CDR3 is TGTGCCAGTAGTACGACAGGGGGCGCCAATCAGCCCCAGCATTTT. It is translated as CASSTTGGANQPQHF.

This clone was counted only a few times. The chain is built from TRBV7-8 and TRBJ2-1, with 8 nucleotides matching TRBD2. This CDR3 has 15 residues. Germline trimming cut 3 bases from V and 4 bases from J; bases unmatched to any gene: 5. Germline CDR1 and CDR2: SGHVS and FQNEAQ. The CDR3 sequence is CASSLSSGTYNEQFF. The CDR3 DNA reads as TGTGCCAGCAGCTTGAGTAGCGGGACTTACAATGAGCAGTTCTTC.

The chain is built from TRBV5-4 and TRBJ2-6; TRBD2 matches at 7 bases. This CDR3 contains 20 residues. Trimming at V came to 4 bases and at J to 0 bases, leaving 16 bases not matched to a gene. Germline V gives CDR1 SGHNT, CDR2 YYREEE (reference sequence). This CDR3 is CASSHRGGPLQNSGANVLTF. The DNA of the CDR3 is TGTGCCAGCAGCCACCGCGGGGGACCCTTACAAAACTCTGGGGCCAACGTCCTGACTTTC.

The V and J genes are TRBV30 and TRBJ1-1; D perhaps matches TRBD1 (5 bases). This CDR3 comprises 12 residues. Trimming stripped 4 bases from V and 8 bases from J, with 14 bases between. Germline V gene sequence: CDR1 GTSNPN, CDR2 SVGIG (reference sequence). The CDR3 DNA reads TGTGCCTGGACCCTGGGGGGATTCGAAGCTTTCTTT. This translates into CAWTLGGFEAFF.

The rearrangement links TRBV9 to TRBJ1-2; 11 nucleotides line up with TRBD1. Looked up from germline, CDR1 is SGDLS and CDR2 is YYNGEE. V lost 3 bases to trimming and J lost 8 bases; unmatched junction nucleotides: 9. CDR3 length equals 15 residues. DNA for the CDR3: TGTGCCAGCAGCGCACTGGGACAGGGGGGCTCGGGCTACACCTTC. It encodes CASSALGQGGSGYTF.

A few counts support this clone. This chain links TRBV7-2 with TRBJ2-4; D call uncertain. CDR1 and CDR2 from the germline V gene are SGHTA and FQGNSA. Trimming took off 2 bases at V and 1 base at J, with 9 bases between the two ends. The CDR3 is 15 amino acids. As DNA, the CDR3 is TGTGCCAGCAGCTTACTTGGAGCGGCCAAAAACATTCAGTACTTC. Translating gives CASSLLGAAKNIQYF.

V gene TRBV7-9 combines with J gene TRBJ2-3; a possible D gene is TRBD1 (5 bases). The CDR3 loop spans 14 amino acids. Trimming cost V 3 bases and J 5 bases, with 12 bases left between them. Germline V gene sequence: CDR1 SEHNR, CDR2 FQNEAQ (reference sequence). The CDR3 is CASSFGRGGDTQYF. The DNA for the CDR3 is TGTGCCAGCAGCTTTGGAAGGGGCGGAGATACGCAGTATTTT.

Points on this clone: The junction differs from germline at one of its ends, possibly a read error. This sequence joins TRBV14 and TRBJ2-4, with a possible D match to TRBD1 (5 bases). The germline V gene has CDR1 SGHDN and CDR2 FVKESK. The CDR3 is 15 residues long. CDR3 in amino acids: CASSQVGGAKNSQYF. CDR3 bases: TGTGCCAGCAGCCAAGTAGGTGGGGCCAAAAACAGTCAGTACTTC.

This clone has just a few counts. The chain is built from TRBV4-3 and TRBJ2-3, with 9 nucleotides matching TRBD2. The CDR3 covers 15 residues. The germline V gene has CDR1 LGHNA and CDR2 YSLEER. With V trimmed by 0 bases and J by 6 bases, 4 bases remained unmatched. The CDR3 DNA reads TGCGCCAGCAGCCAAGACTTAGCGGGGGTTGATACGCAGTATTTT. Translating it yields CASSQDLAGVDTQYF.

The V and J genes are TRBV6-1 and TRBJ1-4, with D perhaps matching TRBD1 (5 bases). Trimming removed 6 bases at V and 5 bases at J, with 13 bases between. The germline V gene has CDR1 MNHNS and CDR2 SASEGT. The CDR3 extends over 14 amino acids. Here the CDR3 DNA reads TGTGCCAGCAGGTCCAGGGTTGCCAATGAAAAACTGTTTTTT. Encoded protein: CASRSRVANEKLFF.

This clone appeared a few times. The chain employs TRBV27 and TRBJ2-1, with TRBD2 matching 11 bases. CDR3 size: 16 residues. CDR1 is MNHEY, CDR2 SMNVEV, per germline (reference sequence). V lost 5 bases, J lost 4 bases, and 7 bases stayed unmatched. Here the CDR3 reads CASSPTTSGGYNEQFF. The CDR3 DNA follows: TGTGCCAGCAGTCCTACAACTAGCGGGGGTTACAATGAGCAGTTCTTC.

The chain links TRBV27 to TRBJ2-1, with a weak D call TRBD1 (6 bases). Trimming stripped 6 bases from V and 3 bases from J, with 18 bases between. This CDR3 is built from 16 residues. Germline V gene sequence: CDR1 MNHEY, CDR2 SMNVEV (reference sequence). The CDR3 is CASSSNGQLDYNEQFF. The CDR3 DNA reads TGTGCCAGCAGCTCTAACGGACAGCTAGACTACAATGAGCAGTTCTTC.

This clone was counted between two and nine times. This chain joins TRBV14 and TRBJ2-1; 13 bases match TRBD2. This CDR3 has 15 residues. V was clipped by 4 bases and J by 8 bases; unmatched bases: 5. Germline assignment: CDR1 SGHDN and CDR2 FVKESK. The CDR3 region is CASSPTSGRTYEQFF. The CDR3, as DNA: TGTGCCAGCAGCCCGACTAGCGGGAGGACCTATGAGCAGTTCTTC. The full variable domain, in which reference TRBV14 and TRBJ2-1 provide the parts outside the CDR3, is EAGVTQFPSHSVIEKGQTVTLRCDPISGHDNLYWYRRVMGKEIKFLLHFVKESKQDESGMPNNRFLAERTGGTYSTLKVQPAELEDSGVYFCASSPTSGRTYEQFFGPGTRLTVL.